This TCR beta chain was sequenced during a study of OX40 agonist ivuxolimab in advanced cancers. Background on the study: Hepatocellular carcinoma, melanoma, renal cell or head and neck cancer affected the dose-escalation patients.

Germline trimming cut 0 bases from V and 10 bases from J; bases unmatched to any gene: 10. The germline CDR1 and CDR2 sequences are SGHNT and YYREEE (reference sequence). This CDR3 has 15 residues. TCRdb's table, derived via immunoSEQ multiplex PCR, lists solely in-frame clones and lacks some. The sample records about 62,000 clones, approximately 80% being singletons. J is TRBJ2-1 and V is TRBV5-4, with 7 bases that match TRBD2. The origin of this receptor is an adult with an advanced solid tumor such as melanoma, head and neck, liver or kidney cancer. The sequences come from CD4+ or CD8+ T cells sorted from blood, collected in a trial of the OX40 agonist ivuxolimab. CDR3 amino acids: CASSLAASGIPEQFF. The CDR3 nucleotides read TGTGCCAGCAGCTTGGCGGCTAGCGGCATCCCGGAGCAGTTCTTC. The complete variable domain, with remaining parts taken from reference TRBV5-4 and TRBJ2-1, reads ETGVTQSPTHLIKTRGQQVTLRCSSQSGHNTVSWYQQALGQGPQFIFQYYREEENGRGNFPPRFSGLQFPNYSSELNVNALELDDSALYLCASSLAASGIPEQFFGPGTRLTVL.